The entry below gives a single T cell receptor (beta chain) sequence along with its context. The junction differs from germline at one of its ends, possibly a read error. The study extracted blood RNA from unsorted whole blood and also extracted germline DNA. These data are taken from a study of tumor-infiltrating lymphocytes in primary liver carcinoma. The CDR3 runs to 15 residues. Germline CDR1 and CDR2: SGHAT and FQNNGV. A primer in the constant region served to generate TCR beta cDNA from 500 to 600 ng of total RNA. Amplification in three nested multiplex PCR rounds with slightly modified ARM-PCR gave rise to TCR beta libraries. TRBV1-TRBV30 forward primers paired with a C-beta reverse primer drove the first two PCR rounds, about 9 cycles each. TCRdb ran MiXCR on the multiplex PCR reads and lists one entry per CDR3 protein. Of some 320,000 distinct CDR3 sequences in the sample, roughly two thirds were seen once.

Sequenced: peripheral blood. The chain employs TRBV11-2 and TRBJ2-2, with D perhaps matching TRBD1 (6 bases). The clonotype was recovered from a man aged 35-49 years with primary liver carcinoma and hepatitis B virus infection. CDR3 protein: CASGLEQGRAGELFF. The CDR3 DNA reads as TGTGCCAGCGGCTTAGAACAGGGAAGGGCCGGGGAGCTATTTTTT.